One and the same sample provided the 28 T cell receptor beta chains below, sequenced in a study of beta chain features in type 1 diabetes. Overall study results and limits: In all four CD4+ subsets, TCRB CDR3 length was significantly, moderately reduced in type 1 diabetes.

Since all of the isolated RNA was reverse transcribed, expressed TCRB transcripts were what got sequenced. Repertoires were generated with immunoSEQ multiplex PCR, while TCRdb's copy carries only in-frame clones and drops some. The sample holds 600,000 or so clones, roughly 12% seen once. These receptors have no identified antigens. The specimen sequenced was naive CD4+ T cells from blood. The source is a man aged 30-40 years with type 1 diabetes.

The chain combines TRBV6-5 with TRBJ2-1, with TRBD2 as a possible D gene (5 bases). The CDR3 loop spans 15 amino acids. The V end was cut by 2 bases, the J end by 7 bases, with 15 bases between. The germline CDR1 and CDR2 sequences are MNHEY and SVGAGI. CDR3 sequence reads: CASSYVPGSFNEQFF. The DNA of the CDR3 is TGTGCCAGCAGTTACGTACCGGGGTCTTTTAATGAGCAGTTCTTC.

This clone has only a few counts. This chain links TRBV6-1 with TRBJ1-2, with D uncertain. In germline, CDR1 is MNHNS, CDR2 SASEGT. Deletions cut 1 base from V and 7 bases from J, with 10 bases between. The CDR3 is 13 residues long. CDR3 protein: CASSEVDGGGYTF. The DNA for the CDR3 is TGTGCCAGCAGTGAAGTGGATGGCGGTGGCTACACCTTC.

This clone was counted a few times. V and J are TRBV23-1 and TRBJ2-7; D possibly matches TRBD1 or TRBD2 (5 bases each). TRBV23-1 is placed among ORFs of uncertain function. There are 15 residues in the CDR3. V lost 0 bases, J lost 3 bases, and 12 bases lay in between. CDR3 region: CASSQSGENYYEQYF. The CDR3 nucleotides read TGCGCCAGCAGTCAATCGGGGGAAAACTACTACGAGCAGTACTTC.

The rearrangement links TRBV27 to TRBJ2-7; 11 bases are shared with TRBD1. This CDR3 is built from 16 residues. The V gene's germline CDR1 is MNHEY and CDR2 SMNVEV (reference sequence). The V segment lost 1 base and the J segment 5 bases; nucleotides outside the gene matches: 7. CDR3 DNA: TGTGCCAGCAGTTTATTGTCACCGGGACAGGGGGACGAGCAGTACTTC. As protein: CASSLLSPGQGDEQYF.

The chain uses TRBV6-6 and TRBJ1-1, with D maybe TRBD1 (5 bases). V lost 5 bases and J lost 3, with 16 bases in between. The CDR3 totals 15 residues. Germline loops: CDR1 MNHNY, CDR2 SVGAGI (reference sequence). This CDR3 is CASSLRSGTYTEAFF. CDR3 nucleotide sequence: TGTGCCAGCAGTCTACGGTCCGGGACTTACACTGAAGCTTTCTTT.

This rearrangement joins TRBV6-1 to TRBJ2-3, with D possibly called TRBD1 or TRBD2 (5 bases each). Trimming shortened V by 6 bases and J by 4 bases, and 14 bases separated the two germline ends. The CDR3 has 14 residues. Per the germline V gene, CDR1 is MNHNS and CDR2 is SASEGT. The CDR3 region has the DNA TGTGCCAGCAGCCTACCTCTGGGGGCAGATACGCAGTATTTT. As protein: CASSLPLGADTQYF.

The genes are TRBV2 and TRBJ2-1, with 9 positions matching TRBD2. This CDR3 is built from 14 residues. The J segment lost 5 bases and the V segment lost 4 bases, leaving 3 bases of the junction unmatched. Germline assignment: CDR1 SNHLY and CDR2 FYNNEI. The CDR3, as DNA: TGTGCCAGCAGTGGTTGGACTAGCGACAATGAGCAGTTCTTC. It specifies CASSGWTSDNEQFF. Filled out from reference TRBV2 and TRBJ2-1, the complete variable domain reads EPEVTQTPSHQVTQMGQEVILRCVPISNHLYFYWYRQILGQKVEFLVSFYNNEISEKSEIFDDQFSVERPDGSNFTLKIRSTKLEDSAMYFCASSGWTSDNEQFFGPGTRLTVL.

This clone turned up a few times. This sequence joins TRBV18 and TRBJ2-6; D remains ambiguous. This CDR3 has 17 amino acids. The V and J ends lost 2 bases and 4 bases respectively, with 15 bases between them. Germline CDR1 KGHSH, CDR2 LQKENI. CDR3 region: CASSPIRSSSGANVLTF. The DNA for the CDR3 is TGTGCCAGCTCACCAATTAGGAGTTCGAGCGGGGCCAACGTCCTGACTTTC.

V and J are TRBV4-1 and TRBJ1-2; D remains ambiguous. Germline-derived CDR1 and CDR2 are MGHRA and YSYEKL. V shed 4 bases and J shed 3 bases, with 9 bases lying between them. The CDR3 extends over 13 amino acids. The CDR3 region is CASSRDGYYGYTF. The DNA of the CDR3 is TGCGCCAGCAGCCGAGACGGATACTATGGCTACACCTTC.

V usage is TRBV6-1 and J usage is TRBJ1-1; 7 bases align to TRBD1. With 5 bases clipped from V and 3 bases from J, the junction kept 0 bases outside the gene matches. The germline gives CDR1 MNHNS, CDR2 SASEGT. This CDR3 is built from 12 residues. The CDR3 spells CASSTGDTEAFF. The CDR3 DNA is TGTGCCAGCAGTACAGGGGACACTGAAGCTTTCTTT.

CDR3 sequence (DNA): TGTGCCAGCAGTGAAATGGGACAGGAGGCCGGGGAGCTGTTTTTT. Translating gives CASSEMGQEAGELFF. J is TRBJ2-2 and V is TRBV2; 8 bases are a match to TRBD1. With V trimmed by 2 bases and J by 6 bases, 5 bases remained unmatched. CDR3 size: 15 residues. Germline CDR1 is SNHLY and CDR2 is FYNNEI.

In this sample, this clone turned up a few times. CDR3 sequence (DNA): TGTGCCATCAGGCCGGACAGGGACAATCAGCCCCAGCATTTT. Translating gives CAIRPDRDNQPQHF. The chain joins TRBV10-3 to TRBJ1-5; 8 bases are shared with TRBD1. The CDR3 length is 14 residues. V shed 6 bases, J shed 3 bases, and the junction held 4 bases outside the gene matches. Germline V gene sequence: CDR1 ENHRY, CDR2 SYGVKD.

J is TRBJ2-2 and V is TRBV30; 7 bases line up with TRBD2. Germline assignment: CDR1 GTSNPN and CDR2 SVGIG (reference sequence). The J segment lost 7 bases and the V segment lost 1 base, leaving 6 bases of the junction unmatched. The CDR3 spans 14 residues. CDR3 protein: CAWSERLADGELFF. CDR3 in DNA: TGTGCCTGGAGTGAGCGCCTAGCGGACGGGGAGCTGTTTTTT.

This clone was counted between two and nine times. The rearrangement joins TRBV7-2 to TRBJ1-1; TRBD1 is a possible D gene (5 bases). CDR1 is SGHTA, CDR2 FQGNSA, per germline. V was pared by 4 bases and J by 2 bases, with 17 bases between. The CDR3 is 16 amino acids. In DNA, the CDR3 is TGTGCCAGCAGCTCCCCAGCAGGGTACTTTAACACTGAAGCTTTCTTT. Amino acids: CASSSPAGYFNTEAFF.

This clone has just a few counts. The chain carries TRBV5-4 and TRBJ2-1; D is unclear. CDR1 and CDR2 from the germline V gene are SGHNT and YYREEE (reference sequence). This CDR3 is 15 amino acids long. V was cut by 0 bases and J by 4 bases, with 11 bases left in between. The DNA for the CDR3 is TGTGCCAGCAGCTTGGGACCGACGAGTTACAATGAGCAGTTCTTC. Translated, it gives CASSLGPTSYNEQFF.

The rearrangement uses TRBV4-1 and TRBJ2-1; D is possibly TRBD1 (5 bases). In germline, CDR1 is MGHRA, CDR2 YSYEKL. Trimming shortened V by 4 bases and J by 0 bases, and 16 bases separated the two germline ends. The length of the CDR3 is 17 residues. CDR3 sequence: CASSPQRGGSSYNEQFF. CDR3 DNA sequence: TGCGCCAGCAGCCCACAAAGGGGCGGTAGCTCCTACAATGAGCAGTTCTTC.

This sequence joins TRBV14 and TRBJ1-2; 7 nucleotides line up with TRBD1. The germline gives CDR1 SGHDN, CDR2 FVKESK. The CDR3 has 15 residues. J gave up 4 bases and V 4 bases, and 9 bases lay outside the gene matches. Here the CDR3 DNA reads TGTGCCAGCAGCCCAGGGGGGGTTTCCGGCTATGGCTACACCTTC. Its protein is CASSPGGVSGYGYTF.

A few counts support this clone. The identical CDR3 is also encoded by other nucleotide sequences in the sample. The chain is built from TRBV5-1 and TRBJ1-5; D call uncertain. Trimming pared 2 bases from V and 0 bases from J, leaving 9 bases between. CDR1 is SGHRS, CDR2 YFSETQ, per germline. The CDR3 runs to 15 residues. This CDR3 reads CASSLGGYSNQPQHF. For the CDR3, the DNA is TGCGCCAGCAGCTTAGGCGGATATAGCAATCAGCCCCAGCATTTT.

This clone has a handful of counts. The same CDR3 can be traced to other DNA sequences in this sample. The chain joins TRBV20-1 to TRBJ2-1; no reliable D call. Trimming shortened V by 5 bases and J by 7 bases, and 6 bases separated the two germline ends. Germline CDR1 and CDR2: DFQATT and SNEGSKA (reference sequence). This CDR3 has 10 amino acids. The CDR3 loop is CSASLNEQFF. Here the CDR3 DNA reads TGCAGTGCTTCGCTTAATGAGCAGTTCTTC.

This clone turned up a few times. This chain uses TRBV18 with TRBJ2-5; TRBD1 aligns across 9 bases. The CDR3 contains 15 residues. With 5 bases clipped from V and 5 bases from J, the junction kept 9 bases outside the gene matches. The germline gives CDR1 KGHSH, CDR2 LQKENI. The CDR3 DNA reads as TGTGCCAGCTCAACCGGGACAGGGTTGACCGAGACCCAGTACTTC. Protein: CASSTGTGLTETQYF.

The chain carries TRBV6-6 and TRBJ2-3, with no clear D. The CDR3 covers 13 residues. Germline values: CDR1 MNHNY, CDR2 SVGAGI (reference sequence). Deletions cut 5 bases from V and 4 bases from J, with 10 bases between. CDR3 residues: CASSVRTADTQYF. CDR3 sequence (DNA): TGTGCCAGCAGTGTCCGGACCGCAGATACGCAGTATTTT.

The chain recombines TRBV9 with TRBJ2-3; 7 bases map to TRBD1. CDR1 is SGDLS, CDR2 YYNGEE, per germline. J was trimmed by 0 bases and V by 4 bases; bases with no gene match: 5. The CDR3 totals 15 residues. This CDR3 is CASSKTDRSTDTQYF. CDR3 nucleotide sequence: TGTGCCAGCAGCAAAACGGACAGGAGCACAGATACGCAGTATTTT.

The rearrangement links TRBV14 to TRBJ1-4, with no clear D. Germline CDR1 is SGHDN and CDR2 is FVKESK. Trimming removed 1 base at V and 5 bases at J, with 11 bases between. The CDR3 spans 15 residues. The CDR3 sequence: CASSQVETVNEKLFF. For the CDR3, the DNA is TGTGCCAGCAGCCAAGTGGAGACGGTCAATGAAAAACTGTTTTTT.

This clone was observed a few times. CDR3 sequence reads: CASSDSGGSSYEQYF. In nucleotides, the CDR3 is TGTGCCAGCAGCGATAGCGGGGGTAGCTCCTACGAGCAGTACTTC. The rearrangement joins TRBV7-2 to TRBJ2-7, with 9 bases identical to TRBD2. In germline, CDR1 is SGHTA, CDR2 FQGNSA. The CDR3 has 15 residues. With 5 bases clipped from V and 0 bases from J, the junction kept 5 bases outside the gene matches.

This clone was observed a handful of times. The chain combines TRBV21-1 with TRBJ2-4; the table's D call TRBD2 went unverified against the DNA. TRBV21-1 is a pseudogene. The CDR3 spans 20 residues. The CDR3 is CASSPRDEGLAGVAKNIQYF. The DNA of the CDR3 is TGTGCCAGCAGCCCCCGGGACGAGGGACTAGCGGGGGTAGCCAAAAACATTCAGTACTTC.

This chain connects TRBV6-6 to TRBJ2-1; 8 bases align to TRBD2. V was clipped by 6 bases and J by 6 bases; unmatched bases: 7. Per germline, CDR1 MNHNY and CDR2 SVGAGI (reference sequence). This CDR3 region has 14 residues. The CDR3 protein is CASSRREGANEQFF. The DNA for the CDR3 is TGTGCCAGCAGCCGCCGGGAGGGAGCCAATGAGCAGTTCTTC.

This clone was seen more than once but under ten times. The chain joins TRBV4-2 to TRBJ1-4; a possible D gene is TRBD1 (5 bases). From germline, CDR1 is LGHNA and CDR2 YNFKEQ. Trimming removed 1 base at V and 2 bases at J, with 8 bases between. This CDR3 contains 15 residues. This CDR3 is CASSQGRGTNEKLFF. CDR3 DNA: TGTGCCAGCAGCCAAGGCCGGGGGACTAATGAAAAACTGTTTTTT.

This clone was counted at least ten times. The rearrangement links TRBV28 to TRBJ2-3, with 9 nucleotides matching TRBD1. This CDR3 comprises 15 residues. Unmatched junction bases numbered 7, after V lost 6 bases and J lost 3 bases. CDR1 is MDHEN and CDR2 is SYDVKM in the germline V gene. CDR3 loop: CASRQQTGGTDTQYF. Here the CDR3 DNA reads TGTGCCAGCAGGCAACAGACAGGGGGGACAGATACGCAGTATTTT. Variable domain in full (rest from reference TRBV28 and TRBJ2-3): DVKVTQSSRYLVKRTGEKVFLECVQDMDHENMFWYRQDPGLGLRLIYFSYDVKMKEKGDIPEGYSVSREKKERFSLILESASTNQTSMYLCASRQQTGGTDTQYFGPGTRLTVL.